The rows below give T cell receptor beta chains drawn from one sample of a study of graft-versus-host responses after intestinal transplantation. The data were produced by immunoSEQ multiplex PCR, yet TCRdb's version contains in-frame clones alone and is incomplete. The sample includes some 5,700 clones, roughly 29% of them seen just once. The sequencing used alloreactive CD4+ T cells from a mixed lymphocyte reaction culture, collected before transplantation. These receptors were collected from a human patient who was an organ donor for intestinal transplantation. Each CDR3 is given without its conserved first and last residue. Each record gives: CDR3 protein, CDR3 length, V gene.

CDR3: ASNFRDGQETQY; length: 12; V: TRBV6-1
CDR3: ASSPRPYEQY; length: 10; V: TRBV11-3
CDR3: AWSGGLAGGRRSLETQY; length: 17; V: TRBV30
CDR3: AISAQGVGEKLF; length: 12; V: TRBV10-3
CDR3: ASSLDWGRDTQY; length: 12; V: TRBV7-8
CDR3: ASSRNAKDQFYGYT; length: 14; V: TRBV4-3
CDR3: ASSRGTGYEQY; length: 11; V: TRBV5-4
CDR3: ASSQLGRVDEQF; length: 12; V: TRBV4-1
CDR3: ASSLVLATGELF; length: 12; V: TRBV7-2
CDR3: ASSLGTGGNEQF; length: 12; V: TRBV7-8
CDR3: ASTYRVRYSRNQPQH; length: 15; V: TRBV19
CDR3: ASSEPRTGRQETQY; length: 14; V: TRBV10-2
CDR3: ASSRIDRGQEKLF; length: 13; V: TRBV19
CDR3: ASSESMEGPI; length: 10; V: TRBV5-1
CDR3: SVPGQGLYEQY; length: 11; V: TRBV29-1
CDR3: ASGTSGDTQY; length: 10; V: TRBV7-4
CDR3: ASSRRAPRGTEAF; length: 13; V: TRBV6-5
CDR3: ASSPTLAGGGETQY; length: 14; V: TRBV7-6
CDR3: ASSLVGSSYNSPLH; length: 14; V: TRBV5-1
CDR3: ASSRRRTDRRRNIQY; length: 15; V: TRBV5-6
CDR3: ASSLGNRETQY; length: 11; V: TRBV5-4
CDR3: ASSEALRQLSEAF; length: 13; V: TRBV2
CDR3: ASSLVRTSGRGMWTDTQY; length: 18; V: TRBV7-6
CDR3: AWSVGYEQY; length: 9; V: TRBV30
CDR3: SALLLAGVSWGQF; length: 13; V: TRBV29-1
CDR3: AWSQGRPYEQY; length: 11; V: TRBV30
CDR3: ASSGVYGYT; length: 9; V: TRBV5-6
CDR3: ASQGPLEAF; length: 9; V: TRBV6-8
CDR3: ASVRGGTEAF; length: 10; V: TRBV6-1
CDR3: ASSLSGGWTDTQY; length: 13; V: TRBV7-2
CDR3: ASSPTGVTEAF; length: 11; V: TRBV6-5
CDR3: ASSAAGGPDTQY; length: 12; V: TRBV25-1
CDR3: ASSSLVNEQF; length: 10; V: TRBV5-4
CDR3: ASSQDSPRGGARETQY; length: 16; V: TRBV4-1
CDR3: ASSPWTGGTEAF; length: 12; V: TRBV27